This T cell receptor beta chain originates from a study of control samples from healthy donors and cancer patients. Clones were sequenced by immunoSEQ multiplex PCR, and TCRdb holds only the in-frame ones, with some missing. The table includes about 140,000 clones, 80% to 95% detected once. Germline V gives CDR1 MDHEN, CDR2 SYDVKM. CDR3 length equals 16 residues. Trimming took 4 bases from V and 3 from J, leaving 18 bases between them. The sequence came from a man younger than 45 in good health. The sample was blood. The chain couples TRBV28 to TRBJ1-2; perhaps TRBD1 as D (6 bases). The CDR3 sequence is CASSYWPTGSHYGYTF. The CDR3 bases are TGTGCCAGCAGTTACTGGCCCACAGGGTCCCACTATGGCTACACCTTC.